The following is a T cell receptor beta chain sequence with its context. The length of the CDR3 is 13 residues. Unmatched junction bases numbered 4, after V lost 7 bases and J lost 2 bases. The data were taken from a study of blood T cell repertoires in COVID-19. Under the authors' procedure: Estimates of nucleated cell counts were drawn from the amplification of reference gene primers. The method was immunoSEQ multiplex PCR; TCRdb's version includes in-frame clones alone and lacks a portion of them. The V and J calls and clone size are taken from that table; D and trimming were inferred from the DNA. The table lists about 310,000 clones, roughly 90% of them singletons.

The sequenced sample was PBMCs or T cells enriched from blood (not recorded which). The chain carries TRBV12-3 or TRBV12-4 and TRBJ1-2; 7 bases are shared with TRBD1. The TCR was taken from a woman aged 30 to 39 who had recovered from COVID-19. The CDR3 spells CASITDRNYGYTF. The CDR3 coding sequence is TGTGCCAGCATTACGGACAGGAACTATGGCTACACCTTC.